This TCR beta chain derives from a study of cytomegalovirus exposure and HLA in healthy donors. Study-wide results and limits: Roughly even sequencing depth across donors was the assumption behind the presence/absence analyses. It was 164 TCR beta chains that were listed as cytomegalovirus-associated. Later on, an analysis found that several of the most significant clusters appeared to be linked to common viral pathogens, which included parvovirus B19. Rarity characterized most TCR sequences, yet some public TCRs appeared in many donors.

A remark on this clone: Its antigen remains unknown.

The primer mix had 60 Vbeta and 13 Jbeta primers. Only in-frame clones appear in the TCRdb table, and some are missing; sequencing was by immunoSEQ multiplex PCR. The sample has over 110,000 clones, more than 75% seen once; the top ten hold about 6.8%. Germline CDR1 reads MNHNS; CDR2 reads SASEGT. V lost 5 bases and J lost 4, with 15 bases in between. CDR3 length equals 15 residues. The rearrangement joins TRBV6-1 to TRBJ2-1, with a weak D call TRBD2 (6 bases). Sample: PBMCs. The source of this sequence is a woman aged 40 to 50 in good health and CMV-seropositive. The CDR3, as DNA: TGTGCCAGCAGTACTAGACCTGGGACTTACAATGAGCAGTTCTTC. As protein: CASSTRPGTYNEQFF.